This T cell receptor (beta chain) was observed in a study of blood T cell repertoires in COVID-19. In terms of age and location, participants ranged from roughly 18 to 95 years and lived in about two dozen US areas. Participant-reported clinical history was the basis for cohort assignment. For recovered donors of Cohort 3, there were two negative PCRs, clearance, or symptom resolution. The protocol was immunoSEQ multiplex PCR, while the TCRdb copy is restricted to in-frame clones and leaves out a portion. In the table there are 190,000 or so clones, about 85% of which are singletons. V was clipped by 4 bases and J by 5 bases; unmatched bases: 7. From germline, CDR1 is PRHDT and CDR2 FYEKMQ (reference sequence). The CDR3 length is 16 residues.

The chain carries TRBV13 and TRBJ2-1; 11 positions match TRBD2. This clonotype was obtained from a man between 40 and 49 years old who had recovered from COVID-19. The sequencing input was PBMCs or T cells enriched from blood (not recorded which). CDR3 residues: CASSSSGTSGNNEQFF. CDR3 DNA: TGTGCCAGCAGCTCTTCCGGGACTAGCGGAAACAATGAGCAGTTCTTC.